The rows below give T cell receptor beta chains drawn from one sample of a study of CD8+CD57+ T cells in acquired aplastic anemia. TCRdb reprocessed the reads via MiXCR and lists one record per CDR3 protein. Of 260,000 or so distinct CDR3 sequences listed, 82% are singletons. Source material: sorted CD4+, CD8+, or CD8+CD57+ T cells (not recorded which) from PBMCs. These receptors came from a human donor with aplastic anemia. Both conserved end residues are part of each CDR3. D genes are given only for firm matches. Size values are once, few and many counts, or a class for expanded clones, and some rows have none.

j_call v_call cdr3_length clone_size d_call cdr3_aa cdr3_nt
TRBJ1-1 TRBV2 14 NA NA CASSCAGRNTEAFF TGTGCCAGCAGCTGCGCAGGAAGAAACACTGAAGCTTTCTTT
TRBJ1-5 TRBV6-5 13 NA NA CATSRDPTQPQHF TGTGCCACCAGCCGGGACCCAACCCAGCCCCAGCATTTT
TRBJ2-5 TRBV7-9 14 NA TRBD2 CASSFTSAMKSSYF TGTGCCAGCAGCTTTACTAGCGCAATGAAGAGTTCTTACTTC
TRBJ2-2 TRBV5-5 18 NA NA CASSLPFPLSVGNGELFF TGCGCCAGCAGCCTGCCTTTTCCCCTTAGCGTAGGGAACGGGGAGCTGTTTTTT
TRBJ2-7 TRBV20-1 15 NA NA CSARAQGGPIYEQYF TGCAGTGCTAGGGCTCAGGGTGGTCCCATCTACGAGCAGTACTTC
TRBJ2-7 TRBV5-4 17 NA NA CASSFSRPLTMSYEQYF TGTGCCAGCAGCTTTAGTCGCCCGTTGACGATGTCCTACGAGCAGTACTTC
TRBJ1-1 TRBV19 16 NA NA CASSSNPGRQNTEAFF TGTGCCAGTAGTTCTAACCCGGGACGTCAGAACACTGAAGCTTTCTTT
TRBJ2-7 TRBV29-1 14 once TRBD1 CSPLRTGNSYEQYF TGCAGCCCGTTGAGGACAGGGAATTCCTACGAGCAGTACTTC
TRBJ2-3 TRBV4-3 15 many NA CASSQVWISTDTQYF TGCGCCAGCAGCCAAGTATGGATTTCCACAGATACGCAGTATTTT
TRBJ2-5 TRBV7-3 14 NA NA CATSIGSSHDTQYF TGTGCCACCAGCATAGGGTCCAGCCACGATACCCAGTATTTC
TRBJ2-3 TRBV11-2 13 NA TRBD1 CASSSGQGYTQYF TGTGCCAGCAGCTCGGGACAGGGCTATACGCAGTATTTT
TRBJ2-7 TRBV19 14 once NA CASSIASSAYKEYF TGTGCCAGCAGTATAGCTAGCAGCGCCTACAAGGAGTACTTC
TRBJ1-5 TRBV5-1 13 NA NA CASSFEGNQPQHF TGCGCCAGCAGCTTTGAGGGAAATCAGCCCCAGCATTTT
TRBJ2-1 TRBV7-9 16 few NA CASSLIPGELYFGQFF TGTGCCAGCAGCTTAATACCCGGGGAGCTGTATTTTGGACAGTTCTTC
TRBJ1-4 TRBV7-9 14 NA TRBD1 CASSRDRGIDDYIF TGTGCCAGCAGCAGAGACAGGGGAATTGATGACTACATTTTT
TRBJ2-3 TRBV11-1 13 once NA CASGAWGSDTQYF TGTGCCAGCGGCGCCTGGGGCTCTGATACGCAGTATTTT
TRBJ1-2 TRBV5-6 14 once NA CASSIWTPSGGYTF TGTGCCAGCAGCATCTGGACCCCGTCCGGGGGCTACACCTTC